This T cell receptor beta chain derives from a study of blood T cell repertoires in COVID-19 (dated by TCRdb to 2020 to 2022). Study-level background: Samples from collaborators originated in the United States, Italy and Spain and spanned both the acute and convalescent phases of COVID-19. The material from the prospective study consisted of cDNA or gDNA derived from T cells, B-cell-depleted T cells, or PBMCs. Deeply sampled blood TCRbeta repertoires from subjects exposed to, actively infected with, or recovered from COVID-19 were included in the dataset. A freely available public database, intended as a resource for researchers studying the immune response to SARS-CoV-2, is where the repertoires were released. The samples were drawn from two sources: the first 160 participants of the ongoing ImmuneRACE study, and 1,200 or so subjects contributed by 6 global collaborators. Sample metadata almost always included a de-identified subject ID, COVID-19 status, age in years and sex. Where available, HLA class I and class II types were taken from metadata supplied by the sample provider and were not determined by assay-based typing. General conclusions and limits of the study: The amount of clinical and demographic metadata varied by source and participant and was provided uncurated.

TCRbeta CDR3 regions were amplified from genomic DNA using the immunoSEQ Assay, a bias-controlled multiplex PCR. On the study's bioinformatics: Nucleated cell counts per sample were estimated from amplification of reference gene primers within the assay. To quantify the absolute abundance of each unique TCRbeta CDR3 rearrangement, sequence reads were collapsed and filtered. Productive Simpson clonality was computed per sample as the square root of Simpson's diversity index over productive rearrangements. Sourced from immuneACCESS, this table was stored by TCRdb with only in-frame sequences that have V and J called. A share of the clones is absent; for the studies checked, an unresolved V gene accounts for under half, and the remainder has no known explanation. V and J calls and clone size are those listed in that table; D and trimming were worked out from the DNA. Here the sample has 200,000 to 250,000 clones; roughly 84% occur a single time. About 10% of the sample goes to the ten largest clones.

As to this clone: What this receptor recognizes is not known. No qualities accompany the bases; no much larger clone lies one base away.

At one collaborating source in Seattle, patients were enrolled during active infection and were followed longitudinally through the course of disease. Whole blood was collected in K2EDTA tubes by collaborating institutions according to the institutions' own protocols. For TCRbeta analysis, collaborators shipped samples in one of three forms: frozen whole blood, isolated PBMCs, or DNA extracted from either of those sample types. V is shortened by 8 bases, J by 5 bases, and the region joining them spans 15 bases. In the germline V gene, CDR1 corresponds to SQVTM and CDR2 to ANQGSEA. Measured from the cysteine to the phenylalanine, the CDR3 is 12 residues long. The entry retains the CDR3 DNA only, 36 bases that are in frame from base 1.

Sequences were obtained from peripheral blood. The origin of this receptor is a woman older than 75 with COVID-19, enrolled during active disease. The chain joins TRBV29-1 to TRBJ2-5, with a tentative D gene TRBD2 over 7 matching bases. The nucleotides are TGCAGCCTTGGCGGGGGCTTTGAGACCCAGTACTTC. Its product reads: CSLGGGFETQYF. The CDR3 plus the reference TRBV29-1 and TRBJ2-5 genes for the other parts give the full variable domain: SAVISQKPSRDICQRGTSLTIQCQVDSQVTMMFWYRQQPGQSLTLIATANQGSEATYESGFVIDKFPISRPNLTFSTLTVSNMSPEDSSIYLCSLGGGFETQYFGPGTRLLVL.